What follows describes a single T cell receptor (beta chain). Antigen unknown. V shed 2 bases and J shed 2 bases, with 4 bases lying between them. Germline CDR1 reads SGHTA; CDR2 reads FQGNSA. CDR3 length: 12 residues. The sample's time point: patch test 2, 6 weeks after DPC sensitization. The treatment was: therapeutic diphenylcyclopropenone sensitization with weekly scalp DPC. MiXCR was run by TCRdb on the RACE reads, yielding one entry per CDR3 protein. This sample yields tens of thousands of distinct CDR3 sequences, of which 8.5% to 9.5% are seen a single time; around 7% belongs to the top ten. The source of the sample is a study of human T cells and chemical hapten exposure. Study outcomes and limitations: Positively correlated with patch test score were the counts of PT1 expanded TCRs. Versus controls, significantly more large CDR3 similarity clusters arose from expanded TCRs.

V usage is TRBV7-2 and J usage is TRBJ2-7; no firm D call. This receptor was obtained from a man aged 25 to 40 with alopecia areata. Some clones in this sample may be carry-over from other donors' samples. The sample was whole blood, taken in connection with sensitization to the hapten diphenylcyclopropenone (DPC). CDR3 coding DNA: TGTGCCAGCAGCTTACACCCCTACGAGCAGTACTTC. Its protein is CASSLHPYEQYF.